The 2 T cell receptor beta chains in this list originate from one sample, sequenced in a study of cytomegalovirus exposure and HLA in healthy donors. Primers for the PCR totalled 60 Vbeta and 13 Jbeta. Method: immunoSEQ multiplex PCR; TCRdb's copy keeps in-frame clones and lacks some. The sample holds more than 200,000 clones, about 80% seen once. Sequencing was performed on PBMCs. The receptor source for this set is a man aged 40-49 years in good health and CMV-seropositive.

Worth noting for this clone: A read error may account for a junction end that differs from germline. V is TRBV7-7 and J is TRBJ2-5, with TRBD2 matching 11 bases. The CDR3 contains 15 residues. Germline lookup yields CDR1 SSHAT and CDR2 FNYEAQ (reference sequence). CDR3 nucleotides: TGTGCTAGCAGCTTAGAGCTAGCGGGAGGTCAGACCCAGTACTTC. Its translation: CASSLELAGGQTQYF.

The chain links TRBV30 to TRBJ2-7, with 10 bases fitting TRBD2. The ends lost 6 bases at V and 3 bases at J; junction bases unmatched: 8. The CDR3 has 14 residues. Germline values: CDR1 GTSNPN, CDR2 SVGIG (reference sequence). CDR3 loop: CACSTGTSDYEQYV. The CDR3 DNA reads TGTGCCTGTTCTACCGGGACTAGCGACTACGAGCAGTACGTC.